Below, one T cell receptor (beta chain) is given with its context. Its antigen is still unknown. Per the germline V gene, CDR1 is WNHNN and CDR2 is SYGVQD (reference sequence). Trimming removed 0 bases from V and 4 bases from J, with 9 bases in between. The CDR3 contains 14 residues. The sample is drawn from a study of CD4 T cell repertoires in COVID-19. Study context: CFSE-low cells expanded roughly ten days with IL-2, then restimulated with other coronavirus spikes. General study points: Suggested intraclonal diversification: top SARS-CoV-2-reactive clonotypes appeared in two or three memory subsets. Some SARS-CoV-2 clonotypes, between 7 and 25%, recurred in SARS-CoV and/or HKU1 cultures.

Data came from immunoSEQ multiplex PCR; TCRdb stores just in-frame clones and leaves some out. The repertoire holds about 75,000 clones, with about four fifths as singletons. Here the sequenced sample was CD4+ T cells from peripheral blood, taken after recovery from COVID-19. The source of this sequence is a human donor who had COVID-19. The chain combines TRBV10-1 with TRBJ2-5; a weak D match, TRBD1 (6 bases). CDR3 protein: CASSESPGVETQYF. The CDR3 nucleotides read TGCGCCAGCAGTGAGTCGCCAGGGGTAGAGACCCAGTACTTC.